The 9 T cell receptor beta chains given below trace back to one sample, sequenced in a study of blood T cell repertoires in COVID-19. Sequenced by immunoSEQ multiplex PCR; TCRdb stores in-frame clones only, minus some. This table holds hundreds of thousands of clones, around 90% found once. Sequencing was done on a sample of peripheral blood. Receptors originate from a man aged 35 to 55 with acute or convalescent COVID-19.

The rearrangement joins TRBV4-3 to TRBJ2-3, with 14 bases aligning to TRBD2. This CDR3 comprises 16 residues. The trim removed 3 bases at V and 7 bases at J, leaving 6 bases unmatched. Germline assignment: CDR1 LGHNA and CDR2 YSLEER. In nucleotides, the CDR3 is TGCGCCAGCAGCCAGAGACTAGCGGGGGGGCGGAATACGCAGTATTTT. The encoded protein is CASSQRLAGGRNTQYF.

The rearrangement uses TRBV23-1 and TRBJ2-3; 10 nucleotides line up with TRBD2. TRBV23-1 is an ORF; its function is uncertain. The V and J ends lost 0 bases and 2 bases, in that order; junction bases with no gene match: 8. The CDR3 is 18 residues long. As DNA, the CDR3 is TGCGCCAGCAGTCAATCTCGTAGCGGGGGGTTGATCACAGATACGCAGTATTTT. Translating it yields CASSQSRSGGLITDTQYF.

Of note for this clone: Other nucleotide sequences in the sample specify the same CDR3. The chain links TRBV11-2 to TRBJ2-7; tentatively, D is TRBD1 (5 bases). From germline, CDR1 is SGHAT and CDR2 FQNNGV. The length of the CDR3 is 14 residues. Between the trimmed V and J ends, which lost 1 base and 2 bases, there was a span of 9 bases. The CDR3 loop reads CASSLGGGTYEQYF. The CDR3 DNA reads TGTGCCAGCAGCTTAGGGGGCGGAACCTACGAGCAGTACTTC. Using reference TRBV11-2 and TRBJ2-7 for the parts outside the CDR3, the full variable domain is EAGVAQSPRYKIIEKRQSVAFWCNPISGHATLYWYQQILGQGPKLLIQFQNNGVVDDSQLPKDRFSAERLKGVDSTLKIQPAKLEDSAVYLCASSLGGGTYEQYFGPGTRLTVT.

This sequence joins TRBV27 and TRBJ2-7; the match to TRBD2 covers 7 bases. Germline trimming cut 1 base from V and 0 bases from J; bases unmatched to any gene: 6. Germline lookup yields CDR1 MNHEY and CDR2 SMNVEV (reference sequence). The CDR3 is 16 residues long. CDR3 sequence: CASSLYPSGSSYEQYF. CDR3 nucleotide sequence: TGTGCCAGCAGTTTATACCCTAGCGGTAGCTCCTACGAGCAGTACTTC.

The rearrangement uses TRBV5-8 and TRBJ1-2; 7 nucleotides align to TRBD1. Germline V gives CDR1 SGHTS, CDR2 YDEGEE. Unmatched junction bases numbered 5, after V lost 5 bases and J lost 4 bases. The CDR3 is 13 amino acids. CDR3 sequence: CASRPTGPYGYTF. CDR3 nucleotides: TGTGCCAGCAGGCCGACAGGGCCCTATGGCTACACCTTC.

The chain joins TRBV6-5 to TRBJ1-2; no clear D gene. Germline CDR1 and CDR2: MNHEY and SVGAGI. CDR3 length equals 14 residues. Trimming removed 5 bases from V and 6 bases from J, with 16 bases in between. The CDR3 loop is CASSPRSGRDGYTF. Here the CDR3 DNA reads TGTGCCAGCAGTCCCCGGTCGGGGAGGGATGGCTACACCTTC.

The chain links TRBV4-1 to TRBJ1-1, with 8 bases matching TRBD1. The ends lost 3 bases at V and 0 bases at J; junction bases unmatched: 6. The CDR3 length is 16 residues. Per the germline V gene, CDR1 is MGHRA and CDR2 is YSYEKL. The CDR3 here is CASSHKGQEMNTEAFF. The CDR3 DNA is TGCGCCAGCAGCCATAAGGGACAGGAAATGAACACTGAAGCTTTCTTT.

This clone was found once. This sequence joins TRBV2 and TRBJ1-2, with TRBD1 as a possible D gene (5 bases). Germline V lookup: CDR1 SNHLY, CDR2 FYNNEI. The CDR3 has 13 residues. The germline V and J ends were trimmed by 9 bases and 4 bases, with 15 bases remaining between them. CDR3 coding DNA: TGTGCCAGTGGGGCGGCCGGCCGCTATGGCTACACCTTC. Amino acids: CASGAAGRYGYTF. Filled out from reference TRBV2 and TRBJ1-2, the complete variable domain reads EPEVTQTPSHQVTQMGQEVILRCVPISNHLYFYWYRQILGQKVEFLVSFYNNEISEKSEIFDDQFSVERPDGSNFTLKIRSTKLEDSAMYFCASGAAGRYGYTFGSGTRLTVV.

For the CDR3, the DNA is TGTGCCAGCAGGCAGGGCGGGGGGATGAACACTGAAGCTTTCTTT. Amino acids: CASRQGGGMNTEAFF. The rearrangement joins TRBV6-5 to TRBJ1-1, with a weak D call TRBD1 (5 bases). Trimming shortened V by 6 bases and J by 0 bases, and 14 bases separated the two germline ends. This CDR3 comprises 15 residues. Looked up from germline, CDR1 is MNHEY and CDR2 is SVGAGI.